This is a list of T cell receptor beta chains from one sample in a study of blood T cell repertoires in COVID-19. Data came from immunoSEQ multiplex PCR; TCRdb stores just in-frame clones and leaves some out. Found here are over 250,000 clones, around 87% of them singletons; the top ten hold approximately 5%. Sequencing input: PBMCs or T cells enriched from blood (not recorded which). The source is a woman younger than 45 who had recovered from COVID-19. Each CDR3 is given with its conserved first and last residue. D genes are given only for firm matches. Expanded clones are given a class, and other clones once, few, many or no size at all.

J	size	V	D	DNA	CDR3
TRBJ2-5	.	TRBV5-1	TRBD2	TGCGCCAGCAGGATTGGTGGCGGGGGGTCACAAGAGACCCAGTACTTC	CASRIGGGGSQETQYF
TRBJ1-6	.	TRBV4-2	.	TGTGCCAGCAGACCGCTTAGCTCCTATAATTCACCCCTCCACTTT	CASRPLSSYNSPLHF
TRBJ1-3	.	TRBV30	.	TGTGCCTGGAGTGTACAGTGGGGGCCTGGAAACACCATATATTTT	CAWSVQWGPGNTIYF
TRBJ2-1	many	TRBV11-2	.	TGTGCCAGCAGCTTAACCTCCGGGGAGCAGTTCTTC	CASSLTSGEQFF
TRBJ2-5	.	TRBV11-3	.	TGTGCCAGCAGCTTAGATTCGGAGGGCCAAGAGACCCAGTACTTC	CASSLDSEGQETQYF
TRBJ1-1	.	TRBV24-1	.	TGTGCCACCAGTGATGTAATACGGGGTTTGCGGACTGAAGCTTTCTTT	CATSDVIRGLRTEAFF
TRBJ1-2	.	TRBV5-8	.	TGTGCCAGCAGCTGGCCCAGCTATGGCTACACCTTC	CASSWPSYGYTF
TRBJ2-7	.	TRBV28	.	TGTGCCAGCAGTTTGAGAAGTGGGGCGCGGGGCGAGCAGTACTTC	CASSLRSGARGEQYF
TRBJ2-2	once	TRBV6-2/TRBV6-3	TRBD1	TGTGCCAGCAGTTACAGGGACAGGGGGCGCGAGAACGGGGAGCTGTTTTTT	CASSYRDRGRENGELFF
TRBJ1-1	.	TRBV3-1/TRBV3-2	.	TGTGCCAGCAGCCGCTCCGGCCGCGGGACTGAAGCTTTCTTT	CASSRSGRGTEAFF
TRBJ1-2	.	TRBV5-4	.	TGTGCCAGCAGCTTACGGACAGTCTATGGCTACACCTTC	CASSLRTVYGYTF
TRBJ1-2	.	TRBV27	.	TGTGCCAGCAGTTCACCGGGACATCACTATGGCTACACCTTC	CASSSPGHHYGYTF
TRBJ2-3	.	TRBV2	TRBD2	TGTGCCAGCAGTGATTCTGGGCTAGCGGGTTCCGCGGATACGCAGTATTTT	CASSDSGLAGSADTQYF
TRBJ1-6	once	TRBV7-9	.	TGTGCCAGCAGCGACCGGGGTAATTCACCCCTCCACTTT	CASSDRGNSPLHF
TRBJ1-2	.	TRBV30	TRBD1	TGTGCCTGGAGTGTTGGCAGGGGGCATGGCTACACCTTC	CAWSVGRGHGYTF
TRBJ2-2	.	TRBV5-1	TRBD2	TGCGCCAGCAGTTCGACTAGCGGGAACACCGGGGAGCTGTTTTTT	CASSSTSGNTGELFF
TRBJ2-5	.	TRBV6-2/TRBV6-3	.	TGTGCCAGCAGTTACGTTCCAGCGGAGACCCAGTACTTC	CASSYVPAETQYF
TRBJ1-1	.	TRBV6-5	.	TGTGCCAGCAGAACCGGGAGGGGAGGCTATATTGAAGCTTTCTTT	CASRTGRGGYIEAFF
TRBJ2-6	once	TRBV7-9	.	TGTGCCAGCAGCTTAGTGGGAGAGCGCGTCTCTGGGGCCAACGTCCTGACTTTC	CASSLVGERVSGANVLTF
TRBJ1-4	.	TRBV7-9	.	TGTGCCAGCAGCCCCCGGGGTGTCACAACTAATGAAAAACTGTTTTTT	CASSPRGVTTNEKLFF
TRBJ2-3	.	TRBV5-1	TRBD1	TGCGCCAGCAGCCTGACAGGGGTGGTAACAGATACGCAGTATTTT	CASSLTGVVTDTQYF
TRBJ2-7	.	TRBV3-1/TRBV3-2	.	TGTGCCAGCAGCCAAGATTACGGCGGGCACCCGAGCTCCTACGAGCAGTACTTC	CASSQDYGGHPSSYEQYF
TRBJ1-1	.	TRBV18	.	TGTGCCAGCTCACCAGCTGCGTCAGGCCTTGAAGCTTTCTTT	CASSPAASGLEAFF
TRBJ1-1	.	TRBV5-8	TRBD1	TGTGCCAGCAGCCCACTGCGACAGGGAGCTCGTTTAAGGGCTGAAGCTTTCTTT	CASSPLRQGARLRAEAFF
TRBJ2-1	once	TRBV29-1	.	TGCAGCCTCAAGGGGGGGAGATTGATGGATGAGCAGTTCTTC	CSLKGGRLMDEQFF
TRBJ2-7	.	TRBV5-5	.	TGTGCCAGCAGCCTCAGGGTATACGAGCAGTACTTC	CASSLRVYEQYF
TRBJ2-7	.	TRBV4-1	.	TGCGCCAGCAGCCTCCGGGACATGGACGAGCAGTACTTC	CASSLRDMDEQYF
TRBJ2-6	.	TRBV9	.	TGTGCCAGCAGCGTAGTCGGTTACTCTGGGGCCAACGTCCTGACTTTC	CASSVVGYSGANVLTF
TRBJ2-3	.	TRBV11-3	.	TGTGCCAGCAGCTTATCTTTAGGACTCCAAGGAGGCACAGATACGCAGTATTTT	CASSLSLGLQGGTDTQYF
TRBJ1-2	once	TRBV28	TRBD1	TGTGCCAGCAGTTTTGGGGATGGACAGGACCTTATCTATGGCTACACCTTC	CASSFGDGQDLIYGYTF
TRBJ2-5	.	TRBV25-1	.	TGTGCCAGCAGTGAATCGGGTACAGGGTGGGAGACCCAGTACTTC	CASSESGTGWETQYF
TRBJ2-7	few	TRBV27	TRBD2	TGTGCCAGCAGTGCTACCGGGACTAGTTTCCCCGAGCAGTACTTC	CASSATGTSFPEQYF
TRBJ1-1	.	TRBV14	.	TGTGCCAGCAGCCAAGATAAGTACTACACTGAAGCTTTCTTT	CASSQDKYYTEAFF
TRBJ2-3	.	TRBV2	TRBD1	TGTGCCAGCAGACCAACAGAGGGGGCAGGGGCAGATACGCAGTATTTT	CASRPTEGAGADTQYF
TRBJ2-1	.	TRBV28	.	TGTGCCAGTTTGCACGGGAAACCATCGTACAATGAGCAGTTCTTC	CASLHGKPSYNEQFF
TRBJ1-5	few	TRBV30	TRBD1	TGTGCCTGGAGTGCCGGGACAGGGCGCAATCAGCCCCAGCATTTT	CAWSAGTGRNQPQHF
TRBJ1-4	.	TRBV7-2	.	TGTGCCAGCAGCTTAAACTCGAGGAAGAGGAATGAAAAACTGTTTTTT	CASSLNSRKRNEKLFF
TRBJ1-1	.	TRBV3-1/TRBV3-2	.	TGTGCCAGCAGCCAAGGGGAGGCGGGCACTGAAGCTTTCTTT	CASSQGEAGTEAFF